This T cell receptor (beta chain) was sequenced for a study of lymphopenia after photon versus proton radiotherapy. The study's findings and limits: Relative stability marked proton patients; photon patients lost diversity and naive cells. In patients who died, overall survival fell as post-nadir TCR diversity dropped more. After the lymphocyte nadir, photon-treated repertoires showed oligoclonal expansion, especially of CD8+ Temra cells.

The table came from immunoSEQ multiplex PCR; TCRdb's copy has only in-frame clones and leaves some out. Of around 160,000 clones in the sample, more than 85% were seen once. As for this clone: Antigen unknown.

From germline, CDR1 is MNHEY and CDR2 SMNVEV (reference sequence). The CDR3 covers 16 residues. V shed 6 bases and J shed 8 bases, with 25 bases lying between them. The input for sequencing was peripheral blood, taken from a patient treated with photon-based radiotherapy. The sequence was obtained from a man aged 50 or older with gastric cancer. The chain uses TRBV27 and TRBJ1-2; D is ambiguous. Written as DNA, the CDR3 is TGTGCCAGCAGCCAAAACCCGCAGATAGGGATCTCGGGCTACACCTTC. Its translation is CASSQNPQIGISGYTF.